The 28 T cell receptor beta chains given below trace back to one sample, sequenced in a study of T-cell reconstitution after alpha-beta-depleted transplantation in children. Preparation of the TCRbeta library involved a method that used unique molecular identifiers. TCRdb redid the calling of the PCR reads with MiXCR, one entry per CDR3 protein. The table records about 980,000 distinct CDR3 sequences, about 29% of them present only once. The specimen comprised PBMCs, mostly from graft donor cells, sampled 360 days after TCRalphabeta/CD19-depleted stem cell transplant. The receptors derive from a boy in the first two years of life who had a stem cell transplant for SCID, so the T cells may come from the graft donor.

This rearrangement joins TRBV7-9 to TRBJ2-5; perhaps TRBD2 as D (5 bases). V gave up 5 bases and J gave up 5 bases, with 21 bases separating them. The germline V gene encodes CDR1 SEHNR and CDR2 FQNEAQ (reference sequence). The CDR3 covers 16 residues. CDR3 sequence reads: CASSPRTGSGSETQYF. As DNA, the CDR3 is TGTGCCAGCAGCCCACGGACGGGGAGTGGTTCTGAGACCCAGTACTTC.

This clonotype was found a few times. The chain employs TRBV9 and TRBJ1-2; D gene uncertain. CDR1 SGDLS and CDR2 YYNGEE come from the germline V gene. The V and J ends lost 0 bases and 0 bases respectively, with 9 bases between them. This CDR3 region has 15 residues. The CDR3 DNA follows: TGTGCCAGCAGCGTAGATTTAGGACCTAACTATGGCTACACCTTC. Translating gives CASSVDLGPNYGYTF.

The chain has TRBV4-3 and TRBJ2-1; possible D gene TRBD2, 6 bases. Looked up from germline, CDR1 is LGHNA and CDR2 is YSLEER. Trimming removed 0 bases from V and 0 bases from J, with 12 bases in between. The CDR3 runs to 17 residues. Written as DNA, the CDR3 is TGCGCCAGCAGCCAAGAAAGTACGACTAGCTCCTACAATGAGCAGTTCTTC. Translation gives CASSQESTTSSYNEQFF.

The rearrangement uses TRBV12-3 or TRBV12-4 and TRBJ1-1; perhaps TRBD1 as D (5 bases). V was trimmed by 6 bases and J by 6 bases, leaving 14 bases between them. This CDR3 region has 13 residues. DNA of the CDR3: TGTGCCAGCAGGGGGTACAGGCCCCCTGAAGCTTTCTTT. It translates to CASRGYRPPEAFF.

The CDR3 is CASSLLRDNQPQHF. The CDR3 coding sequence is TGTGCCAGCAGTTTACTCCGGGACAATCAGCCCCAGCATTTT. The chain joins TRBV27 to TRBJ1-5; D is unclear. Germline V gene data show CDR1 as MNHEY and CDR2 as SMNVEV (reference sequence). CDR3 size: 14 residues. V lost 2 bases and J lost 3, with 8 bases in between.

The table lists this clonotype with a few counts. This chain joins TRBV28 and TRBJ1-6; D remains unclear. V was shortened by 5 bases and J by 0 bases, with 8 bases between the two germline ends. This CDR3 contains 15 residues. Germline lookup yields CDR1 MDHEN and CDR2 SYDVKM. CDR3 in amino acids: CASSRISSYNSPLHF. The CDR3, as DNA: TGTGCCAGCAGTCGGATAAGCTCCTATAATTCACCCCTCCACTTT.

The rearrangement links TRBV6-1 to TRBJ2-2, with TRBD2 matching over 8 bases. V shed 5 bases and J 9 bases; nucleotides not matched to a gene: 11. The CDR3 length is 15 residues. The germline V gene has CDR1 MNHNS and CDR2 SASEGT. DNA for the CDR3: TGTGCCAGCAGTCTCCGGGGGGGTCCTACCCGGGAGCTGTTTTTT. Residues: CASSLRGGPTRELFF.

This clonotype was observed a handful of times. The rearrangement uses TRBV20-1 and TRBJ2-7; TRBD1 agrees at 9 bases. Germline V gene lookup returns CDR1 DFQATT and CDR2 SNEGSKA (reference sequence). J was trimmed by 2 bases and V by 4 bases; bases with no gene match: 6. CDR3 length equals 14 residues. Here the CDR3 DNA reads TGCAGTGCTAACAGGGGGCACCTTCCCTACGAGCAGTACTTC. Its protein is CSANRGHLPYEQYF.

The rearrangement uses TRBV5-1 and TRBJ2-4; 7 positions match TRBD2. The germline V gene encodes CDR1 SGHRS and CDR2 YFSETQ. Trimming removed 4 bases from V and 1 base from J; junction bases left unmatched: 5. CDR3 length: 15 residues. The CDR3 is CASSPGGTAKNIQYF. In DNA, the CDR3 is TGCGCCAGCAGCCCCGGGGGGACCGCCAAAAACATTCAGTACTTC.

A few counts support this clonotype. This rearrangement joins TRBV7-9 to TRBJ2-2; 10 nucleotides align to TRBD1. The germline gives CDR1 SEHNR, CDR2 FQNEAQ (reference sequence). V gave up 3 bases and J gave up 4 bases; unmatched junction bases: 2. This CDR3 has 15 amino acids. The CDR3 spells CASSFGDRGTGELFF. The CDR3 coding sequence is TGTGCCAGCAGCTTCGGGGACAGGGGCACCGGGGAGCTGTTTTTT. The full variable domain, with the rest looked up from reference TRBV7-9 and TRBJ2-2, is DTGVSQNPRHKITKRGQNVTFRCDPISEHNRLYWYRQTLGQGPEFLTYFQNEAQLEKSRLLSDRFSAERPKGSFSTLEIQRTEQGDSAMYLCASSFGDRGTGELFFGEGSRLTVL.

The chain uses TRBV2 and TRBJ1-1; D possibly corresponds to TRBD1 (5 bases). Germline CDR1 and CDR2: SNHLY and FYNNEI. With 4 bases removed from V and 0 bases from J, the gap between germline ends came to 9 bases. The length of the CDR3 is 14 residues. CDR3 region: CASSGGGVNTEAFF. In nucleotides, the CDR3 is TGTGCCAGCAGTGGGGGAGGGGTGAACACTGAAGCTTTCTTT.

This clonotype was counted a few times. The J gene is TRBJ2-3, the V gene TRBV12-3 or TRBV12-4, with D uncertain. Trimming stripped 6 bases from V and 6 bases from J, with 16 bases between. This CDR3 contains 14 residues. The CDR3 loop is CASSPGLTPDTQYF. Here the CDR3 DNA reads TGTGCCAGCAGCCCGGGCCTCACTCCGGATACGCAGTATTTT.

The rearrangement links TRBV3-1 to TRBJ2-3, with TRBD2 matching 9 bases. V trimming: 3 bases; J trimming: 2 bases; junction bases outside the gene matches: 9. The CDR3 is made up of 17 amino acids. Germline-derived CDR1 and CDR2 are LGHDT and YNNKEL (reference sequence). CDR3 DNA: TGTGCCAGCAGCCAGGAAAGCGGGGGGACTATCACAGATACGCAGTATTTT. It is translated as CASSQESGGTITDTQYF.

The chain carries TRBV12-3 or TRBV12-4 and TRBJ2-1; TRBD1 aligns across 9 bases. V lost 7 bases and J lost 7; bases outside the gene matches: 8. The CDR3 spans 14 residues. CDR3 coding DNA: TGTGCCAGCACCTCAGGACAGGGGAAGAATGAGCAGTTCTTC. This sequence encodes CASTSGQGKNEQFF.

This chain connects TRBV7-6 to TRBJ1-2; D gene ambiguous. With 3 bases removed from V and 0 bases from J, the gap between germline ends came to 11 bases. Germline-derived CDR1 and CDR2 are SGHVS and FNYEAQ. The CDR3 contains 15 residues. CDR3 sequence (DNA): TGTGCCAGCAGCTTGTTGGCAGATACTAACTATGGCTACACCTTC. Amino acid sequence: CASSLLADTNYGYTF.

This clonotype occurred a few times. This chain uses TRBV5-1 with TRBJ2-1; unclear D gene. Between the trimmed V and J ends, which lost 3 bases and 5 bases, there was a span of 18 bases. CDR1 and CDR2 from the germline V gene are SGHRS and YFSETQ. This CDR3 spans 16 amino acids. The CDR3 is CASSSNLPLRDNEQFF. The CDR3 nucleotides read TGCGCCAGCAGCTCGAACCTACCCCTCAGAGACAATGAGCAGTTCTTC.

This chain joins TRBV19 and TRBJ2-1, with D possibly matching TRBD2 (5 bases). The germline gives CDR1 LNHDA, CDR2 SQIVND (reference sequence). The germline V and J ends were trimmed by 1 base and 7 bases, with 8 bases remaining between them. This CDR3 comprises 13 residues. CDR3: CASSIGTQNEQFF. The CDR3 DNA sequence: TGTGCCAGTAGTATAGGGACTCAGAATGAGCAGTTCTTC.

V is TRBV5-1 and J is TRBJ2-5, with D perhaps matching TRBD2 (6 bases). Germline assignment: CDR1 SGHRS and CDR2 YFSETQ. The V end was cut by 0 bases, the J end by 3 bases, with 9 bases between. This CDR3 is 14 amino acids long. The CDR3 nucleotides are TGCGCCAGCAGCTTGGGCGGGATGAAAGAGACCCAGTACTTC. Protein sequence: CASSLGGMKETQYF.

This rearrangement joins TRBV29-1 to TRBJ1-1, with D uncertain. The CDR3 length is 12 residues. Germline V gives CDR1 SQVTM, CDR2 ANQGSEA. V lost 3 bases to trimming and J lost 6 bases, with 11 bases between them. In DNA, the CDR3 is TGCAGCGTTGATAAGAGGCAGGCTGAAGCTTTCTTT. Translated: CSVDKRQAEAFF. The variable domain in full, with the rest retrieved from reference TRBV29-1 and TRBJ1-1, is SAVISQKPSRDICQRGTSLTIQCQVDSQVTMMFWYRQQPGQSLTLIATANQGSEATYESGFVIDKFPISRPNLTFSTLTVSNMSPEDSSIYLCSVDKRQAEAFFGQGTRLTVV.

Worth noting for this clonotype: One end of the junction varies from germline; a read error may be responsible. The chain uses TRBV20-1 and TRBJ2-7; TRBD2 agrees at 9 bases. Germline lookup yields CDR1 DFQATT and CDR2 SNEGSKA (reference sequence). This CDR3 comprises 14 residues. This CDR3 is CSARASGVAYGQYF. CDR3 sequence (DNA): TGCAGTGCTAGGGCTAGCGGGGTGGCCTACGGGCAGTACTTC.

The chain links TRBV20-1 to TRBJ2-1, with D perhaps assigned TRBD1 or TRBD2 (5 bases each). Between the trimmed V and J ends, which lost 0 bases and 5 bases, there was a span of 23 bases. Germline lookup yields CDR1 DFQATT and CDR2 SNEGSKA (reference sequence). CDR3 size: 18 residues. CDR3 bases: TGCAGTGCTAGAGATTTTGCCCTAGTCGGGACGGGAAACAATGAGCAGTTCTTC. Its translation: CSARDFALVGTGNNEQFF.

The chain combines TRBV5-6 with TRBJ1-2; 7 positions match TRBD1. CDR1 and CDR2 from the germline V gene are SGHDT and YYEEEE. Unmatched junction bases numbered 7, after V lost 2 bases and J lost 6 bases. CDR3 length: 14 amino acids. For the CDR3, the DNA is TGTGCCAGCAGCTTACCCAGACAGGGACATGGCTACACCTTC. Translated, it gives CASSLPRQGHGYTF.

The table lists this clonotype with a few counts. The V gene is TRBV5-5, the J gene TRBJ2-1, with D perhaps TRBD2 (6 bases). The CDR3 is made up of 15 amino acids. CDR1 and CDR2 (germline): SGHKS, YYEKEE (reference sequence). V was clipped by 1 base and J by 8 bases, with 16 bases between them. Written as DNA, the CDR3 is TGTGCCAGCAGCTTGTGGGGCCGGGGGATCGATGAGCAGTTCTTC. It specifies CASSLWGRGIDEQFF.

The genes are TRBV2 and TRBJ2-1, with 9 bases lining up with TRBD1. The CDR3 runs 13 residues. Germline CDR1 and CDR2: SNHLY and FYNNEI. V trimming: 7 bases; J trimming: 8 bases; junction bases outside the gene matches: 6. The CDR3: CASTLQGADEQFF. CDR3 DNA sequence: TGTGCCAGCACCCTACAGGGGGCGGATGAGCAGTTCTTC.

This clonotype was seen a handful of times. The rearrangement joins TRBV4-1 to TRBJ2-1; tentatively, D is TRBD1 (5 bases). The CDR3 consists of 14 residues. The germline gives CDR1 MGHRA, CDR2 YSYEKL. Trimming stripped 1 base from V and 6 bases from J, with 10 bases between. As DNA, the CDR3 is TGCGCCAGCAGCCAAGTGGGGCTACTCAATGAGCAGTTCTTC. Translated, it gives CASSQVGLLNEQFF.

The V call is TRBV5-1, the J call TRBJ2-3, with 7 positions matching TRBD1. Germline assignment: CDR1 SGHRS and CDR2 YFSETQ. With 8 bases clipped from V and 1 base from J, the junction kept 13 bases outside the gene matches. This CDR3 is built from 16 residues. CDR3 coding DNA: TGCGCCAGTAGCGCCGACAGGGCCTACCGCACAGATACGCAGTATTTT. Translating gives CASSADRAYRTDTQYF.

The V and J genes are TRBV5-6 and TRBJ1-4; 8 bases map to TRBD1. In germline, CDR1 is SGHDT, CDR2 YYEEEE. CDR3 length: 16 amino acids. Germline trimming cut 0 bases from V and 8 bases from J; bases unmatched to any gene: 9. CDR3 DNA: TGTGCCAGCAGCTTGGGCCCCTCCACAGGGGGGGAAAAACTGTTTTTT. This encodes CASSLGPSTGGEKLFF.

This clonotype turned up a few times. The genes are TRBV5-5 and TRBJ2-1, with D possibly matching TRBD1 (6 bases). V was clipped by 4 bases and J by 5 bases, with 16 bases between them. The CDR3 is made up of 15 amino acids. From germline, CDR1 is SGHKS and CDR2 YYEKEE (reference sequence). CDR3 sequence: CASSGQRTADNEQFF. The CDR3 nucleotides are TGTGCCAGCAGCGGGCAAAGGACAGCTGACAATGAGCAGTTCTTC.